This TCR beta chain was observed in a study of blood T cell repertoires in COVID-19. Study-wide background: Spain, Italy and the United States supplied samples that represented acute and convalescent COVID-19.

V was pared by 2 bases and J by 0 bases, with 8 bases between. CDR3 length: 14 amino acids. Germline V gene lookup returns CDR1 MNHEY and CDR2 SMNVEV (reference sequence). TCRdb keeps only in-frame clones here, not all; method: immunoSEQ multiplex PCR. This sample has 70,000 to 85,000 clones, with roughly 86% found just once. The TCR comes from a woman aged 60-70 years with acute or convalescent COVID-19. This chain connects TRBV27 to TRBJ2-7; no firm D call. Source material: peripheral blood. The CDR3 sequence is CASSLRGTSYEQYF. In DNA, the CDR3 is TGTGCCAGCAGTTTACGCGGAACCTCCTACGAGCAGTACTTC.